These 18 T cell receptor beta chains share one sample of origin, sequenced in a study of cytomegalovirus exposure and HLA in healthy donors. The PCR made use of 60 Vbeta and 13 Jbeta primers. Data came from immunoSEQ multiplex PCR; TCRdb stores just in-frame clones and leaves some out. The data contain 85,000 to 130,000 clones, around four fifths of them seen just once; the ten biggest clones take up roughly 1.9%. What was sequenced was PBMCs. The receptor source for this set is a woman aged 35 to 49 in good health and CMV-seronegative.

J is TRBJ1-1 and V is TRBV4-1, with 8 bases that match TRBD1. V trimming: 3 bases; J trimming: 4 bases; junction bases outside the gene matches: 13. The CDR3 is made up of 17 amino acids. Germline-derived CDR1 and CDR2 are MGHRA and YSYEKL. CDR3 in DNA: TGCGCCAGCAGCCAGGTTCGCGACAGGGGTGGTCGCACTGAAGCTTTCTTT. This codes for CASSQVRDRGGRTEAFF.

The chain joins TRBV2 to TRBJ2-5; TRBD2 matches 14 bases. J gave up 8 bases and V 2 bases, and 4 bases lay outside the gene matches. Germline CDR1 is SNHLY and CDR2 is FYNNEI. The CDR3 has 15 amino acids. The CDR3 bases are TGTGCCAGCAGTGAAAAGGGGACTAGCGGGAGTACCCAGTACTTC. It is translated as CASSEKGTSGSTQYF.

This clone was observed a single time. This chain connects TRBV6-5 to TRBJ1-5; 10 bases line up with TRBD1. Trimming took 7 bases from V and 5 from J; bases not matched to a gene: 5. The CDR3 runs 14 residues. Germline CDR1 MNHEY, CDR2 SVGAGI. DNA of the CDR3: TGTGCCAGCACCCAGGGACAGGGGTATCAGCCCCAGCATTTT. Translating gives CASTQGQGYQPQHF.

The genes are TRBV4-3 and TRBJ1-2; a weak D match, TRBD1 (6 bases). The CDR3 is made up of 14 amino acids. Per the germline V gene, CDR1 is LGHNA and CDR2 is YSLEER. Between the trimmed V and J ends, which lost 0 bases and 8 bases, there was a span of 13 bases. The CDR3 here is CASSQDGGLGGYTF. Written as DNA, the CDR3 is TGCGCCAGCAGCCAAGATGGGGGCCTGGGCGGCTACACCTTC.

This clone was detected only a few times. V is TRBV28 and J is TRBJ2-3; 14 bases are a match to TRBD2. The CDR3 is 17 residues long. Germline V gives CDR1 MDHEN, CDR2 SYDVKM. With 3 bases clipped from V and 4 bases from J, the junction kept 6 bases outside the gene matches. The CDR3 DNA is TGTGCCAGCAGTTTTGGGACTAGCGGGAGTGGGTCAGATACGCAGTATTTT. Amino acids: CASSFGTSGSGSDTQYF.

This chain connects TRBV5-1 to TRBJ2-3; TRBD2 might be the D (5 bases). Germline CDR1 and CDR2: SGHRS and YFSETQ. This CDR3 is 16 amino acids long. The V gene lost 0 bases and the J gene lost 2 bases, with 13 bases spanning the gap. CDR3 DNA: TGCGCCAGCAGCTTGGCATTCCGGGGTATCACAGATACGCAGTATTTT. As protein: CASSLAFRGITDTQYF.

The rearrangement uses TRBV5-4 and TRBJ2-5; 9 positions agree with TRBD2. This CDR3 contains 16 residues. The germline CDR1 and CDR2 sequences are SGHNT and YYREEE (reference sequence). Unmatched junction bases numbered 10, after V lost 4 bases and J lost 3 bases. This CDR3 is CASSPPGAGGKETQYF. In DNA, the CDR3 is TGTGCCAGCAGCCCCCCGGGGGCGGGAGGGAAAGAGACCCAGTACTTC.

The rearrangement uses TRBV27 and TRBJ1-2; maybe TRBD1 (6 bases). V lost 2 bases to trimming and J lost 7 bases, with 11 bases between them. The length of the CDR3 is 13 residues. Germline loops: CDR1 MNHEY, CDR2 SMNVEV (reference sequence). This CDR3 reads CASSLTVGGGYTF. CDR3 coding DNA: TGTGCCAGCAGTTTAACCGTAGGGGGTGGCTACACCTTC.

The J gene is TRBJ2-6, the V gene TRBV19; D perhaps matches TRBD2 (6 bases). This CDR3 is built from 15 residues. Germline assignment: CDR1 LNHDA and CDR2 SQIVND (reference sequence). With 10 bases removed from V and 3 bases from J, the gap between germline ends came to 16 bases. CDR3 sequence: CATDPRGYGANVLTF. The CDR3 nucleotides read TGTGCCACCGATCCCCGGGGGTATGGGGCCAACGTCCTGACTTTC.

The chain employs TRBV28 and TRBJ1-1, with D possibly TRBD1 on 6 matching bases. V lost 10 bases and J lost 7, with 13 bases in between. The CDR3 runs 11 residues. In germline, CDR1 is MDHEN, CDR2 SYDVKM. CDR3 DNA: TGTGCCACTACCGGGACAAGTGAAGCTTTCTTT. Protein product: CATTGTSEAFF.

The V call is TRBV7-8, the J call TRBJ2-7; 14 bases match TRBD2. Germline V gene lookup returns CDR1 SGHVS and CDR2 FQNEAQ. V dropped 3 bases and J dropped 2; count of bases not matched to a gene: 9. CDR3 length: 18 residues. The CDR3 bases are TGTGCCAGCAGCTTGGCGGGACTAGCGGGAGTATGGGCCTACGAGCAGTACTTC. Translated: CASSLAGLAGVWAYEQYF.

This clone was seen a few times. V gene TRBV5-1 combines with J gene TRBJ1-2; D not resolved. Germline assignment: CDR1 SGHRS and CDR2 YFSETQ. V was clipped by 4 bases and J by 5 bases, with 15 bases between them. This CDR3 contains 14 residues. The CDR3, as DNA: TGCGCCAGCAGCCCGAACCTTGGCGGATATGGCTACACCTTC. This translates into CASSPNLGGYGYTF.

The rearrangement joins TRBV9 to TRBJ1-3; a possible D gene is TRBD1 (5 bases). This CDR3 region has 17 residues. V lost 3 bases and J lost 0, with 16 bases in between. Germline assignment: CDR1 SGDLS and CDR2 YYNGEE. The CDR3 is CASSARPQEGSGNTIYF. In nucleotides, the CDR3 is TGTGCCAGCAGCGCAAGACCACAGGAAGGCTCTGGAAACACCATATATTTT.

The chain combines TRBV27 with TRBJ2-7, with 7 bases that match TRBD2. CDR3 size: 14 residues. V lost 6 bases and J lost 6; bases outside the gene matches: 11. Germline V gives CDR1 MNHEY, CDR2 SMNVEV (reference sequence). The CDR3 spells CASSTAGLRGEQYF. CDR3 sequence (DNA): TGTGCCAGCAGCACGGCGGGACTACGGGGCGAGCAGTACTTC.

This chain links TRBV28 with TRBJ2-5, with 10 positions matching TRBD2. The ends lost 3 bases at V and 0 bases at J; junction bases unmatched: 10. In germline, CDR1 is MDHEN, CDR2 SYDVKM. The CDR3 contains 18 residues. As DNA, the CDR3 is TGTGCCAGCAGTTTCGGGCTAGCGGGAGATGAGTACCAAGAGACCCAGTACTTC. Encoded protein: CASSFGLAGDEYQETQYF. The whole variable domain, filled in from reference TRBV28 and TRBJ2-5, reads DVKVTQSSRYLVKRTGEKVFLECVQDMDHENMFWYRQDPGLGLRLIYFSYDVKMKEKGDIPEGYSVSREKKERFSLILESASTNQTSMYLCASSFGLAGDEYQETQYFGPGTRLLVL.

This clone appeared a single time. This chain joins TRBV6-5 and TRBJ1-2; D is unclear. CDR3 length equals 14 residues. V was clipped by 5 bases and J by 8 bases, with 18 bases between them. Germline loops: CDR1 MNHEY, CDR2 SVGAGI. The CDR3: CASSVFIVEGGYTF. As DNA, the CDR3 is TGTGCCAGCAGTGTGTTTATCGTTGAGGGAGGCTACACCTTC.

V usage is TRBV7-3 and J usage is TRBJ2-2; D remains unclear. Germline V lookup: CDR1 SGHTA, CDR2 FQGTGA. Trimming removed 5 bases from V and 7 bases from J, with 11 bases in between. The CDR3 length is 13 residues. The CDR3 DNA is TGTGCCAGCAGCCCACAGCAAGGCGGGGAGCTGTTTTTT. Translation gives CASSPQQGGELFF.

V usage is TRBV19 and J usage is TRBJ2-7; 9 nucleotides agree with TRBD1. The CDR3 sequence is 16 residues long. V trimming: 5 bases; J trimming: 3 bases; junction bases outside the gene matches: 11. Per the germline V gene, CDR1 is LNHDA and CDR2 is SQIVND (reference sequence). DNA for the CDR3: TGTGCCAGTAGTCAATCCCCGGGACAGGGCCTCTACGAGCAGTACTTC. This translates into CASSQSPGQGLYEQYF.